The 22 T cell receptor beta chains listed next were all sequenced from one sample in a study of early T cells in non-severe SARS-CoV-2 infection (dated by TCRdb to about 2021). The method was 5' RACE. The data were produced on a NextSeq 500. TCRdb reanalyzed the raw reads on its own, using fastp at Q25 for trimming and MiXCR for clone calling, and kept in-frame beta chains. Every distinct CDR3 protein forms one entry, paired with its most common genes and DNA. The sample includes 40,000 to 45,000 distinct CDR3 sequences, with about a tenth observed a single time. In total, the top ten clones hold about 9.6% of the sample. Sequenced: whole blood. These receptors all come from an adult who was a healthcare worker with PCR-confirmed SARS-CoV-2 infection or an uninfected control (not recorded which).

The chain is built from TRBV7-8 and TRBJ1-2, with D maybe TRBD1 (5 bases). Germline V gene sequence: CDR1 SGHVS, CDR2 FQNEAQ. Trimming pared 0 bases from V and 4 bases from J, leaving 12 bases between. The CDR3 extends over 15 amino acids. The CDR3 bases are TGTGCCAGCAGCTTAGCCGACAGCACCACCTATGGCTACACCTTC. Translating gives CASSLADSTTYGYTF.

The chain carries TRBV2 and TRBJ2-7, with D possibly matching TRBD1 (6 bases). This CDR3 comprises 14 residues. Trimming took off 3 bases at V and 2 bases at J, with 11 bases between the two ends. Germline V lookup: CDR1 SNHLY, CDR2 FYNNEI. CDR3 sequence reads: CASSEGRGAYEQYF. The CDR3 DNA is TGTGCCAGCAGTGAGGGCAGGGGCGCCTACGAGCAGTACTTC.

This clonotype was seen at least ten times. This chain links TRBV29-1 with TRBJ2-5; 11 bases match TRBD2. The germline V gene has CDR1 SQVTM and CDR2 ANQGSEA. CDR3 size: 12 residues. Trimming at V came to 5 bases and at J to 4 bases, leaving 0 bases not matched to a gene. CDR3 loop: CSVLAGGETQYF. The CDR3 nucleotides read TGCAGCGTTCTAGCGGGGGGAGAGACCCAGTACTTC.

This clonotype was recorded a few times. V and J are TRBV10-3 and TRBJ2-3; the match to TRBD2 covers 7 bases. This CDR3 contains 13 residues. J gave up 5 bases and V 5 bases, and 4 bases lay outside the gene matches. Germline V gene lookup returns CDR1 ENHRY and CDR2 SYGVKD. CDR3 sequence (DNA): TGTGCCATCAGTCCCCGGGGGGAAGATACGCAGTATTTT. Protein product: CAISPRGEDTQYF.

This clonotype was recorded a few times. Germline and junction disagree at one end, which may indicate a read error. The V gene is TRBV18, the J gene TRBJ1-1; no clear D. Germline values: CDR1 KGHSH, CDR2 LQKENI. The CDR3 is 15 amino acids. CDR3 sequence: CATSPSQVSNTEAFF. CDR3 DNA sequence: TGTGCCACCTCACCAAGTCAGGTTTCGAACACTGAAGCTTTCTTT. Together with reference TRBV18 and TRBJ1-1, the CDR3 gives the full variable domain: NAGVMQNPRHLVRRRGQEARLRCSPMKGHSHVYWYRQLPEEGLKFMVYLQKENIIDESGMPKERFSAEFPKEGPSILRIQQVVRGDSAAYFCATSPSQVSNTEAFFGQGTRLTVV.

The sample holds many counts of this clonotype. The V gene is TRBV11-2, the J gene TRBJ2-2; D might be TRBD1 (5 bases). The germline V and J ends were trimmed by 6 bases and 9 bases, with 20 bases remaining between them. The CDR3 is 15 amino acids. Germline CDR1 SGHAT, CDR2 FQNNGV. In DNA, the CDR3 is TGTGCCAGCAGATCGCGGTCAGGGCCTCCCAGGGAGCTGTTTTTT. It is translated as CASRSRSGPPRELFF.

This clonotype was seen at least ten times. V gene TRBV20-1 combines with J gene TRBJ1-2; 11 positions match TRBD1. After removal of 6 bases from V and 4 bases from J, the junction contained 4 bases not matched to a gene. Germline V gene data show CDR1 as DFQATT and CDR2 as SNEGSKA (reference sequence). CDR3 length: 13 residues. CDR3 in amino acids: CSAQGQGAYGYTF. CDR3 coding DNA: TGCAGTGCGCAAGGACAGGGGGCCTATGGCTACACCTTC.

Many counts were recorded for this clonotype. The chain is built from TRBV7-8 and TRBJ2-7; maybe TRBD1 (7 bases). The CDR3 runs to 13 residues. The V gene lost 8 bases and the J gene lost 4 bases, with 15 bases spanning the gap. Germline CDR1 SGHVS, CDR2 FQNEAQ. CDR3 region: CASEPGDRYEQYF. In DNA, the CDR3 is TGTGCCAGCGAACCGGGGGACAGATACGAGCAGTACTTC.

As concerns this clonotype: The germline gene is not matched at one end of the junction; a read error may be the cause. The CDR3 protein is CTSSSFLWQGDTGELFF. The DNA of the CDR3 is TGTACCAGCAGCTCGTTCTTGTGGCAGGGAGACACCGGGGAGCTGTTTTTT. The chain is built from TRBV5-8 and TRBJ2-2; either TRBD1 or TRBD2 may supply D (5 bases each). This CDR3 contains 17 residues. Germline lookup yields CDR1 SGHTS and CDR2 YDEGEE. The full variable domain, completed using reference TRBV5-8 and TRBJ2-2, is EAGVTQSPTHLIKTRGQQATLRCSPISGHTSVYWYQQALGLGLQFLLWYDEGEERNRGNFPPRFSGRQFPNYSSELNVNALELEDSALYLCTSSSFLWQGDTGELFFGEGSRLTVL.

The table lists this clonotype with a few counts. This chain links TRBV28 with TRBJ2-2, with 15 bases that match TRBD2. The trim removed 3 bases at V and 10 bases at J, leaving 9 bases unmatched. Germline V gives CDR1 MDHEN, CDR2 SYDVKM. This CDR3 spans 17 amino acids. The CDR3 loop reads CASSFGLAGGPFEELFF. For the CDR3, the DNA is TGTGCCAGCAGTTTTGGACTAGCGGGGGGGCCTTTTGAGGAGCTGTTTTTT.

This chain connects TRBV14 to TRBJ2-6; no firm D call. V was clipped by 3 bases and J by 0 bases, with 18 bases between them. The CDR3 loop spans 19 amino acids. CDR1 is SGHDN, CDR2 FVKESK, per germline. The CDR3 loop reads CASSQNDIFSSSGANVLTF. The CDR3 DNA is TGTGCCAGCAGCCAGAATGACATTTTTTCAAGCTCTGGGGCCAACGTCCTGACTTTC.

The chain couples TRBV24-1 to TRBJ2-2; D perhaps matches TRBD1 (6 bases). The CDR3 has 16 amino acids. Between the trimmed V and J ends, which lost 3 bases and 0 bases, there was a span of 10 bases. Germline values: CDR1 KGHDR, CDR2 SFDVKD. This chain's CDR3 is CATSDVDRSNTGELFF. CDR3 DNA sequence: TGTGCCACCAGTGATGTTGACAGGTCGAACACCGGGGAGCTGTTTTTT.

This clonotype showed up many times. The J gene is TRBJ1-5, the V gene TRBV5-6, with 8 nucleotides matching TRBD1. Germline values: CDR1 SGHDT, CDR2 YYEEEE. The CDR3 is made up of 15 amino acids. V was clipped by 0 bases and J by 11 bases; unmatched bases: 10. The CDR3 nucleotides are TGTGCCAGCAGCTTGGGGGACAGGCCGAGGGTGGCCCAGCATTTT. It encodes CASSLGDRPRVAQHF. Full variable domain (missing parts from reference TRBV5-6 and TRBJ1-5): DAGVTQSPTHLIKTRGQQVTLRCSPKSGHDTVSWYQQALGQGPQFIFQYYEEEERQRGNFPDRFSGHQFPNYSSELNVNALLLGDSALYLCASSLGDRPRVAQHFGDGTRLSIL.

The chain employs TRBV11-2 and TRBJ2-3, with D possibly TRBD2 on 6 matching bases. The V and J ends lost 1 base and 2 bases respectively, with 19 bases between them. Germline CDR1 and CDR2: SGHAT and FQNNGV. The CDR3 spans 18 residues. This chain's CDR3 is CASSLGRDARGSTDTQYF. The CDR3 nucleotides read TGTGCCAGCAGCTTAGGCCGGGACGCACGGGGGTCCACAGATACGCAGTATTTT.

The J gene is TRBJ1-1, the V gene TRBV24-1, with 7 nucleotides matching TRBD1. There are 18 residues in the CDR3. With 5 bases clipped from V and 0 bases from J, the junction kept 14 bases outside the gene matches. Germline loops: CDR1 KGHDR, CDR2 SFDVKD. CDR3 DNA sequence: TGTGCCACCAGTGGTAAAACAGGGAAGGGGGCGATGAACACTGAAGCTTTCTTT. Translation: CATSGKTGKGAMNTEAFF.

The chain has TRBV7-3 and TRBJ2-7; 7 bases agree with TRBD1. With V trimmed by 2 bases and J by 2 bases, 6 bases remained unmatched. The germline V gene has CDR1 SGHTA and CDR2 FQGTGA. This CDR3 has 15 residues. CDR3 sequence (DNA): TGTGCCAGCAGCTTAGAGGGGGCAAAGACCTACGAGCAGTACTTC. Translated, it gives CASSLEGAKTYEQYF.

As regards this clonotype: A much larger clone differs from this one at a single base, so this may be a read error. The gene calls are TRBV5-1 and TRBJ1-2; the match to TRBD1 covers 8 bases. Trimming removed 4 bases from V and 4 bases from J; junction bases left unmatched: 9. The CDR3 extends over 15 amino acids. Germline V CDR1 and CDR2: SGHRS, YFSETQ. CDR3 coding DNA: TGCGCCAGCAGCCCCAGGACAGGGTCGGGCTATGGCTACACCTTC. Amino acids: CASSPRTGSGYGYTF.

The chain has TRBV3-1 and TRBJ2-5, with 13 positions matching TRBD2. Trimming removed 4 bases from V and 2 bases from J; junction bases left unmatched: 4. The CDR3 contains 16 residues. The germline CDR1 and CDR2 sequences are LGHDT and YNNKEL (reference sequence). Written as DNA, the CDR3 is TGTGCCAGCAGCCCAGGACTAGCGGGGGCACAAGAGACCCAGTACTTC. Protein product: CASSPGLAGAQETQYF.

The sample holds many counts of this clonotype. The CDR3 nucleotides read TGTGCCAGTAGTTTGCAGGGGGCTGCTGGCTACACCTTC. Translated, it gives CASSLQGAAGYTF. V usage is TRBV19 and J usage is TRBJ1-2; 8 bases line up with TRBD1. The trim removed 5 bases at V and 7 bases at J, leaving 6 bases unmatched. CDR3 size: 13 residues. The germline CDR1 and CDR2 sequences are LNHDA and SQIVND (reference sequence).

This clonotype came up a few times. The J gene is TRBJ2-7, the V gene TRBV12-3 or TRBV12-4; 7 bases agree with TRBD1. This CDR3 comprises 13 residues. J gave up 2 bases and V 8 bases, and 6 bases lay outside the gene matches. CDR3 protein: CASGGQAAYEQYF. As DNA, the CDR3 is TGTGCCAGCGGAGGACAGGCGGCCTACGAGCAGTACTTC.

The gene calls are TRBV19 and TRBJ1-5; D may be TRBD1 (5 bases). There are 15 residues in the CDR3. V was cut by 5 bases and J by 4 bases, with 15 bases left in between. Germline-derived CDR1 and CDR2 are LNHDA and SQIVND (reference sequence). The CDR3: CASSSTDGANQPQHF. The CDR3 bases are TGTGCCAGTAGTTCTACGGACGGGGCGAATCAGCCCCAGCATTTT.

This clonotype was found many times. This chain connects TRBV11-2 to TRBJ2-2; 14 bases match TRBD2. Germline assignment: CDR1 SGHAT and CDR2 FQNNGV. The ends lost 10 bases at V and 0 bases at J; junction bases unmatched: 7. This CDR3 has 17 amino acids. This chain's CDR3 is CAIDRLAGGPNTGELFF. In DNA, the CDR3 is TGTGCCATCGACCGACTAGCGGGGGGGCCGAACACCGGGGAGCTGTTTTTT.